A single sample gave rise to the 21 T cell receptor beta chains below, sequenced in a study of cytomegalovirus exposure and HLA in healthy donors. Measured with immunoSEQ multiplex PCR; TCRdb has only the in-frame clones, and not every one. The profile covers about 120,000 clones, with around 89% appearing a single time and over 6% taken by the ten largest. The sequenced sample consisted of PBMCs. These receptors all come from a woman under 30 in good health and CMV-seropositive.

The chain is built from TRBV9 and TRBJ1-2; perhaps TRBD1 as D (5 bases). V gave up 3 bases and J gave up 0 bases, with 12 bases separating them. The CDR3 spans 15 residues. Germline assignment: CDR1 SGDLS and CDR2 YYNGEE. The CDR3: CASSADSDANYGYTF. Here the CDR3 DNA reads TGTGCCAGCAGCGCCGACAGCGATGCTAACTATGGCTACACCTTC.

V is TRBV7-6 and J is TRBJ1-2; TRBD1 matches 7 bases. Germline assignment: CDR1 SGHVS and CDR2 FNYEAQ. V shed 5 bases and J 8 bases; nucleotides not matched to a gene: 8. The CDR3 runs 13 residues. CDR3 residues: CASSGRGLEGYTF. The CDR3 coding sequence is TGTGCCAGCAGCGGTAGGGGGCTGGAAGGCTACACCTTC.

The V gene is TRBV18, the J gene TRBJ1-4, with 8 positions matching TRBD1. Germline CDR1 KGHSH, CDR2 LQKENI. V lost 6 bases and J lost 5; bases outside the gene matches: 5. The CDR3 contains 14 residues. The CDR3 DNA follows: TGTGCCAGCTCCCTGGACAGGGCGAATGAAAAACTGTTTTTT. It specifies CASSLDRANEKLFF.

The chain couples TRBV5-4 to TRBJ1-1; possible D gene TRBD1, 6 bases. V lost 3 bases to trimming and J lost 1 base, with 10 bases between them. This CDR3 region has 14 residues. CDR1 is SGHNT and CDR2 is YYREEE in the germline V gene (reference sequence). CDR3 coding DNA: TGTGCCAGCAGCTCCCGGGACAAGAACACTGAAGCTTTCTTT. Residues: CASSSRDKNTEAFF.

CDR3 amino acids: CASSRSSYNEQFF. The CDR3 DNA sequence: TGTGCCAGCAGCCGGAGCTCCTACAATGAGCAGTTCTTC. V and J are TRBV14 and TRBJ2-1, with D uncertain. V dropped 4 bases and J dropped 0 bases, with 4 bases sitting between them. Germline V gives CDR1 SGHDN, CDR2 FVKESK. This CDR3 contains 13 residues.

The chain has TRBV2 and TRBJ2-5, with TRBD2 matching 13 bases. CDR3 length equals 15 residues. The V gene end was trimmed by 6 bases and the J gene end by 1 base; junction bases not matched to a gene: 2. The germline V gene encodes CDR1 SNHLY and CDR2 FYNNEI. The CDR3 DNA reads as TGTGCCAGCAGCGGACTAGCGGGAGCCCAAGAGACCCAGTACTTC. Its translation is CASSGLAGAQETQYF.

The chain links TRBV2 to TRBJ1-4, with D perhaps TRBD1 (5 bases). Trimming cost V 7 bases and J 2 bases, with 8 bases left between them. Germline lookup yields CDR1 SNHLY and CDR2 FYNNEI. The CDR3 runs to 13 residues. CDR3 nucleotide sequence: TGTGCCAGCATGAAGGGGACTAATGAAAAACTGTTTTTT. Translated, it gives CASMKGTNEKLFF.

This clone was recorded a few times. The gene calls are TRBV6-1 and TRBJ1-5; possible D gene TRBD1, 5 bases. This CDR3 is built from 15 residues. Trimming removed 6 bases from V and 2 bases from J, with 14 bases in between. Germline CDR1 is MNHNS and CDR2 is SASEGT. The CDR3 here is CASRRTGPGNQPQHF. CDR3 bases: TGTGCCAGCAGGCGAACAGGTCCCGGCAATCAGCCCCAGCATTTT.

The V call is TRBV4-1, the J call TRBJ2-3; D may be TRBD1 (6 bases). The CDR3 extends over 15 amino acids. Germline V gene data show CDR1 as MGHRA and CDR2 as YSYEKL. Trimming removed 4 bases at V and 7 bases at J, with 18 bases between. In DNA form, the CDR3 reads TGCGCCAGCAGCCGGACCTCCCAAGGGGGAAATACGCAGTATTTT. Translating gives CASSRTSQGGNTQYF.

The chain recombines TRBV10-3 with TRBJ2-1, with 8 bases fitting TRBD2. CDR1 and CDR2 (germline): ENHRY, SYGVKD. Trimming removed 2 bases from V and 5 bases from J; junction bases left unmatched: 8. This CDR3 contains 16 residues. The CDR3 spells CAISEQGLETNNEQFF. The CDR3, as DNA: TGTGCCATCAGTGAGCAGGGACTAGAGACCAACAATGAGCAGTTCTTC.

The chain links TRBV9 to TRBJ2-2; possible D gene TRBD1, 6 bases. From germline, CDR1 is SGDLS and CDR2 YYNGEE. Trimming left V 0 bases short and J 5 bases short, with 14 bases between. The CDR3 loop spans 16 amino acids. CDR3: CASSVEGGVGTGELFF. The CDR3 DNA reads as TGTGCCAGCAGCGTAGAAGGGGGAGTGGGAACCGGGGAGCTGTTTTTT.

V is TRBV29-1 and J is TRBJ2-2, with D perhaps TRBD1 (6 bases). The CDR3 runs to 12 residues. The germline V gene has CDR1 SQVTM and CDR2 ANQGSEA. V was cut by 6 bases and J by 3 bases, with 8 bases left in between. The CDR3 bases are TGCAGCGTGGCAGGGGACACCGGGGAGCTGTTTTTT. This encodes CSVAGDTGELFF.

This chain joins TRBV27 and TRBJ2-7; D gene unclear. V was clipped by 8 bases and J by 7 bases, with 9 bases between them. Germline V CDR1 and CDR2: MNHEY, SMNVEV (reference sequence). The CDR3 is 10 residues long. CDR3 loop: CASRPQEQYF. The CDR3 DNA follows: TGTGCCAGCCGCCCCCAGGAGCAGTACTTC.

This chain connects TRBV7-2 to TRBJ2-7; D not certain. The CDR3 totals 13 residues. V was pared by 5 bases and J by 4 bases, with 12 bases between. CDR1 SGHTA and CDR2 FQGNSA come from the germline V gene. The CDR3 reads CASSPPSTYEQYF. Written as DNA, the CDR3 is TGTGCCAGCAGCCCCCCTAGTACATACGAGCAGTACTTC.

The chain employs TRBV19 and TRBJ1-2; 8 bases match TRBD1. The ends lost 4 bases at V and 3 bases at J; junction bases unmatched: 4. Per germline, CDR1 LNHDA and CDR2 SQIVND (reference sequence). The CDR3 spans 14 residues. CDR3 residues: CASSNPGGDYGYTF. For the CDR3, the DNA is TGTGCCAGTAGTAACCCAGGGGGCGACTATGGCTACACCTTC. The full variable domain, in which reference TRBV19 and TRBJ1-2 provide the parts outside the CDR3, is DGGITQSPKYLFRKEGQNVTLSCEQNLNHDAMYWYRQDPGQGLRLIYYSQIVNDFQKGDIAEGYSVSREKKESFPLTVTSAQKNPTAFYLCASSNPGGDYGYTFGSGTRLTVV.

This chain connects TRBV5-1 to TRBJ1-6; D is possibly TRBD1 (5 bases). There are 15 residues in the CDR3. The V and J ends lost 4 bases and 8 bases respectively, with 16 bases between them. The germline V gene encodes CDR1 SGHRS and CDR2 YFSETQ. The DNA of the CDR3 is TGCGCCAGCAGCCCCCAGTGGGGCGCAGATTCACCCCTCCACTTT. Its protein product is CASSPQWGADSPLHF.

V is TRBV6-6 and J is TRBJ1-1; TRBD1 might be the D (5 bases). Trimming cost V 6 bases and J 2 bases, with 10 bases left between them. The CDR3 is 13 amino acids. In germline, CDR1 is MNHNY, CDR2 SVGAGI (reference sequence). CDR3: CASSWDFNTEAFF. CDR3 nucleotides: TGTGCCAGCAGCTGGGACTTTAACACTGAAGCTTTCTTT.

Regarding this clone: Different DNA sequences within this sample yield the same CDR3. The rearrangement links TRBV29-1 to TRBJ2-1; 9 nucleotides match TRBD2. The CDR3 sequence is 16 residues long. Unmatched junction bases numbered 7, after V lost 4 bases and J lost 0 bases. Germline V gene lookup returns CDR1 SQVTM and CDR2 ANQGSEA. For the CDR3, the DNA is TGCAGCGTTGTAACTAGCGGGTTAAGCTCCTACAATGAGCAGTTCTTC. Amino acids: CSVVTSGLSSYNEQFF.

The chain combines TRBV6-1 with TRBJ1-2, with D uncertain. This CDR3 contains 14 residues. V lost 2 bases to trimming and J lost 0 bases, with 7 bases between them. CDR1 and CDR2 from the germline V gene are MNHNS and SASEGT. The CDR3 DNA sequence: TGTGCCAGCAGTGAATTCCCTGCTAACTATGGCTACACCTTC. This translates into CASSEFPANYGYTF.

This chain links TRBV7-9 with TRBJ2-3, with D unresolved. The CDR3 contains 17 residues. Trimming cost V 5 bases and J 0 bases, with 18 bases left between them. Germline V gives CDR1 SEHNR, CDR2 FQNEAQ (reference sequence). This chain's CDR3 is CASSPPRLAESTDTQYF. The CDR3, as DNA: TGTGCCAGCAGCCCCCCGAGGTTGGCCGAAAGCACAGATACGCAGTATTTT.

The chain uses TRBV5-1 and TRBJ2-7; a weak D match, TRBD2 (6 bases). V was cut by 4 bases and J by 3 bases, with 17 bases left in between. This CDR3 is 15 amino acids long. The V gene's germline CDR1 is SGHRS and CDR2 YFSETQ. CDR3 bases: TGCGCCAGCAGCGGGGGACTTCTCGAAAGCTACGAGCAGTACTTC. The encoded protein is CASSGGLLESYEQYF.